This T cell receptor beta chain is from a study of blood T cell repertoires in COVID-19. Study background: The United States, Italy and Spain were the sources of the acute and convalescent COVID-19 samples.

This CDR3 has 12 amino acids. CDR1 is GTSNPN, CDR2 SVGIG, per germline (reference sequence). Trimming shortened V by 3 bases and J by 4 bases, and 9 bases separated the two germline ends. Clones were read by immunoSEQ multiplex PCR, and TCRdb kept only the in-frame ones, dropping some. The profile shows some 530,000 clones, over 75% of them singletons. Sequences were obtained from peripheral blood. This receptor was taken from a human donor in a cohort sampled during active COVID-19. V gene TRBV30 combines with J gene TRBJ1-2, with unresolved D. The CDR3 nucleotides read TGTGCCTGGAGGCAGGTTAGCTATGGCTACACCTTC. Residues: CAWRQVSYGYTF.